These T cell receptor beta chains were read from a single sample in a study of blood T cells in healthy people across ages. Each CDR3 protein gets one entry after TCRdb re-called the 5' RACE reads with MiXCR. Of over a million distinct CDR3 sequences in the sample, 40% to 45% were seen once. The sequenced sample was blood. Source of these receptors: a woman aged 60-75 years in good health. Each CDR3 is given with its conserved first and last residue. Each record gives: V gene, clone size, CDR3 protein. Some rows have no size entry. The others give once, few or many, or a class for an expanded clone.

>TRBV5-5|NA
CASSLATWERVGYGYTF
>TRBV6-2/TRBV6-3|few
CASSSLAAFTDTQYF
>TRBV7-8|NA
CATQEEAFF
>TRBV29-1|few
CSVSRGTASKYF
>TRBV6-2/TRBV6-3|NA
CASSYLAGGPKDNEQYF
>TRBV24-1|NA
CATSDPFSYEQYF
>TRBV20-1|NA
CSARASGRSGSEQYF
>TRBV6-6|NA
CAGRPPGAQVGEQYF
>TRBV11-2|NA
CASSLDNRLASGSYEQYF
>TRBV15|NA
CATSRVSQGTQYF
>TRBV14|few
CASSQDWGQGRSGEQYF
>TRBV20-1|NA
CSAHVSGRARNEQFF
>TRBV12-3/TRBV12-4|few
CASSSPIGQGVGNEQFF
>TRBV7-8|once
CASSLPGHKNTEAFF
>TRBV3-1|few
CASRGRISYNEQYF
>TRBV5-1|NA
CASSKTGQYQETQYF